This TCR beta chain was identified during a study of blood T cell repertoires in COVID-19. Whole-study context: The United States, Italy and Spain supplied acute and convalescent COVID-19 samples. Nucleic acid was either cDNA or gDNA, and it came from T cells, B-cell-depleted T cells, or PBMCs.

Per the original methods: Estimation of nucleated cell counts relied on the amplification of reference gene primers. Profiled with immunoSEQ multiplex PCR; TCRdb holds only in-frame clones, not every one. V, J and clone size are those of that table, while D and trimming were read from the DNA. Of 35,000 or so clones listed, about nine tenths are singletons. Germline lookup yields CDR1 KGHDR and CDR2 SFDVKD. V shed 5 bases and J 4 bases; nucleotides not matched to a gene: 7. The CDR3 spans 16 residues. The genes are TRBV24-1 and TRBJ2-1, with 10 bases fitting TRBD2. The source of this sequence is a human donor in a cohort sampled during active COVID-19. Sequencing was performed on peripheral blood. The DNA for the CDR3 is TGTGCCACCAGTGGGCCCTCTAGCGGGAGTTACAATGAGCAGTTCTTC. Its protein product is CATSGPSSGSYNEQFF.